These 19 T cell receptor beta chains were all obtained from the same sample, sequenced in a study of PD-1 blockade in classical Hodgkin lymphoma. All patients experienced relapse after autologous stem cell transplantation, and brentuximab vedotin exposure was variable. Assay used: immunoSEQ multiplex PCR; TCRdb lists only in-frame clones, some missing. The sample includes 40,000 to 45,000 clones, about 65% of them seen just once. The sample in question was peripheral blood mononuclear cells (PBMCs), obtained before the second cycle of nivolumab. The receptors originated from a human donor with classical Hodgkin lymphoma.

The V and J genes are TRBV6-6 and TRBJ2-7; TRBD2 agrees at 10 bases. Germline V lookup: CDR1 MNHNY, CDR2 SVGAGI (reference sequence). The CDR3 is 15 residues long. V lost 5 bases to trimming and J lost 4 bases; unmatched junction nucleotides: 8. The CDR3 is CASSPASGSAYEQYF. CDR3 DNA sequence: TGTGCCAGCAGTCCTGCTAGCGGGAGTGCGTACGAGCAGTACTTC.

This chain connects TRBV7-6 to TRBJ2-1, with D possibly TRBD1 on 6 matching bases. The germline CDR1 and CDR2 sequences are SGHVS and FNYEAQ. V lost 5 bases and J 9 bases, leaving 14 bases between the germline ends. The length of the CDR3 is 13 residues. As DNA, the CDR3 is TGTGCCAGCAGCAAAAACAGGGAAGGTGAGCAGTTCTTC. Translated, it gives CASSKNREGEQFF.

The chain couples TRBV4-2 to TRBJ1-5, with D unclear. With 6 bases removed from V and 3 bases from J, the gap between germline ends came to 9 bases. Germline V gives CDR1 LGHNA, CDR2 YNFKEQ. There are 13 residues in the CDR3. The CDR3 reads CASSGWDNQPQHF. CDR3 nucleotides: TGTGCCAGCAGTGGGTGGGACAATCAGCCCCAGCATTTT.

The genes are TRBV28 and TRBJ1-5; D unresolved. The CDR3 has 15 amino acids. V dropped 8 bases and J dropped 2 bases, with 16 bases sitting between them. Germline V lookup: CDR1 MDHEN, CDR2 SYDVKM. The CDR3 DNA reads TGTGCCAGCTCCCCCCTTGGGGTGGGCAATCAGCCCCAGCATTTT. Encoded protein: CASSPLGVGNQPQHF.

The chain is built from TRBV19 and TRBJ2-2; D is unresolved. V was clipped by 3 bases and J by 3 bases, with 8 bases between them. The CDR3 is 14 residues long. The germline V gene encodes CDR1 LNHDA and CDR2 SQIVND (reference sequence). CDR3: CASSMPPYTGELFF. The CDR3 DNA reads as TGTGCCAGTAGTATGCCACCTTACACCGGGGAGCTGTTTTTT.

The chain is built from TRBV7-2 and TRBJ1-3; no definite D call. The CDR3 is 15 residues long. Looked up from germline, CDR1 is SGHTA and CDR2 is FQGNSA. V lost 1 base to trimming and J lost 0 bases, with 7 bases between them. The DNA of the CDR3 is TGTGCCAGCAGCTTAGTACGGAGCTCTGGAAACACCATATATTTT. Translated: CASSLVRSSGNTIYF.

This chain connects TRBV6-6 to TRBJ1-2; TRBD1 agrees at 8 bases. J was trimmed by 8 bases and V by 8 bases; bases with no gene match: 10. CDR1 and CDR2 (germline): MNHNY, SVGAGI (reference sequence). The CDR3 is 13 amino acids. The CDR3 reads CASSGGPEWGYTF. The CDR3 DNA reads TGTGCCAGCTCAGGGGGCCCCGAGTGGGGCTACACCTTC.

This chain uses TRBV7-9 with TRBJ1-1, with D unresolved. The germline V gene encodes CDR1 SEHNR and CDR2 FQNEAQ (reference sequence). With 11 bases removed from V and 3 bases from J, the gap between germline ends came to 19 bases. This CDR3 spans 14 amino acids. CDR3 coding DNA: TGTGCCGAAAACGGGATTTTGGAAGACACTGAAGCTTTCTTT. Its translation is CAENGILEDTEAFF.

The chain is built from TRBV28 and TRBJ2-2; TRBD2 matches at 8 bases. Germline CDR1 and CDR2: MDHEN and SYDVKM. Trimming cost V 2 bases and J 3 bases; bases outside gene matches: 8. The CDR3 contains 17 residues. In nucleotides, the CDR3 is TGTGCCAGCAGTTTACCCCCGGGGGGGGTGGACACCGGGGAGCTGTTTTTT. Protein: CASSLPPGGVDTGELFF. Looking up the rest from reference TRBV28 and TRBJ2-2 gives the full variable domain: DVKVTQSSRYLVKRTGEKVFLECVQDMDHENMFWYRQDPGLGLRLIYFSYDVKMKEKGDIPEGYSVSREKKERFSLILESASTNQTSMYLCASSLPPGGVDTGELFFGEGSRLTVL.

V gene TRBV9 combines with J gene TRBJ2-7; D is perhaps TRBD2 (5 bases). The CDR3 sequence is 12 residues long. V lost 3 bases to trimming and J lost 2 bases, with 6 bases between them. The germline V gene has CDR1 SGDLS and CDR2 YYNGEE. The chain's CDR3 is CASSAGTYEQYF. CDR3 DNA: TGTGCCAGCAGCGCGGGGACCTACGAGCAGTACTTC. Full variable domain (remainder filled in from reference TRBV9 and TRBJ2-7): DSGVTQTPKHLITATGQRVTLRCSPRSGDLSVYWYQQSLDQGLQFLIQYYNGEERAKGNILERFSAQQFPDLHSELNLSSLELGDSALYFCASSAGTYEQYFGPGTRLTVT.

This clone has just a few counts. The junction departs from germline at one end; a sequencing error may be responsible. The genes are TRBV19 and TRBJ1-1, with D perhaps matching TRBD1 (6 bases). Germline-derived CDR1 and CDR2 are LNHDA and SQIVND (reference sequence). This CDR3 has 13 amino acids. The CDR3 bases are TGTGCCAGTAGTATCGGGACATCATCTGAGGCTTTCTTT. Protein: CASSIGTSSEAFF. The complete variable domain, with remaining parts taken from reference TRBV19 and TRBJ1-1, reads DGGITQSPKYLFRKEGQNVTLSCEQNLNHDAMYWYRQDPGQGLRLIYYSQIVNDFQKGDIAEGYSVSREKKESFPLTVTSAQKNPTAFYLCASSIGTSSEAFFGQGTRLTVV.

This clone was recorded a few times. The CDR3 protein is CASSIGTSVNEQFF. The CDR3 nucleotides are TGTGCCAGTAGTATAGGGACTAGCGTAAATGAGCAGTTCTTC. The chain joins TRBV19 to TRBJ2-1; 9 nucleotides line up with TRBD2. V was clipped by 1 base and J by 7 bases; unmatched bases: 2. Germline V gene lookup returns CDR1 LNHDA and CDR2 SQIVND (reference sequence). The CDR3 contains 14 residues.

The sample holds a few counts of this clone. The chain uses TRBV15 and TRBJ1-5; tentatively, D is TRBD1 (5 bases). The CDR3 loop spans 15 amino acids. Trimming cost V 0 bases and J 6 bases, with 12 bases left between them. CDR1 is LNHNV, CDR2 YYDKDF, per germline (reference sequence). CDR3 in amino acids: CATSRDLGVSQPQHF. The CDR3 DNA reads as TGTGCCACCAGCAGAGACCTAGGGGTCAGTCAGCCCCAGCATTTT.

The CDR3 reads CASSARISNSGELFF. Written as DNA, the CDR3 is TGTGCCAGCAGCGCGCGCATCAGTAACTCCGGGGAGCTGTTTTTT. This chain uses TRBV9 with TRBJ2-2, with no clear D. This CDR3 comprises 15 residues. V lost 3 bases and J lost 6, with 15 bases in between. Germline values: CDR1 SGDLS, CDR2 YYNGEE.

The CDR3 nucleotides read TGCGCCAGCAGCCAAGACAGGACATGGGTCTACGAGCAGTACTTC. This codes for CASSQDRTWVYEQYF. The J gene is TRBJ2-7, the V gene TRBV4-3, with a possible D match to TRBD1 (5 bases). Germline V lookup: CDR1 LGHNA, CDR2 YSLEER. The CDR3 has 15 amino acids. Trimming cost V 0 bases and J 3 bases, with 12 bases left between them.

This rearrangement joins TRBV27 to TRBJ2-1, with TRBD2 identical over 8 bases. The V and J ends lost 4 bases and 7 bases, in that order; junction bases with no gene match: 6. CDR1 is MNHEY, CDR2 SMNVEV, per germline (reference sequence). This CDR3 spans 14 amino acids. CDR3 in DNA: TGTGCCAGCAGTTCTCTAGCGGGTATTAATGAGCAGTTCTTC. Protein product: CASSSLAGINEQFF.

This clone showed up just a few times. The chain uses TRBV4-2 and TRBJ2-1; D is uncertain. CDR3 length: 15 amino acids. The germline gives CDR1 LGHNA, CDR2 YNFKEQ. V gave up 0 bases and J gave up 3 bases, with 9 bases separating them. The CDR3 is CASSQDEGNYNEQFF. CDR3 in DNA: TGTGCCAGCAGCCAAGATGAAGGGAACTACAATGAGCAGTTCTTC.

V and J are TRBV7-3 and TRBJ2-3; perhaps TRBD1 as D (6 bases). In germline, CDR1 is SGHTA, CDR2 FQGTGA. V lost 5 bases and J 10 bases, leaving 19 bases between the germline ends. The CDR3 covers 14 residues. The CDR3 coding sequence is TGTGCCAGCAGCGAGCCAGGGGCGGGCGAGGCGCAGTATTTT. Translating it yields CASSEPGAGEAQYF.

This clone occurred a few times. The rearrangement links TRBV4-1 to TRBJ1-5; D possibly corresponds to TRBD1 (6 bases). With 0 bases removed from V and 9 bases from J, the gap between germline ends came to 12 bases. The CDR3 loop spans 14 amino acids. From germline, CDR1 is MGHRA and CDR2 YSYEKL. Here the CDR3 DNA reads TGCGCCAGCAGCCAAGATCGAACAGGGACGCCCCAGCATTTT. Its translation is CASSQDRTGTPQHF.